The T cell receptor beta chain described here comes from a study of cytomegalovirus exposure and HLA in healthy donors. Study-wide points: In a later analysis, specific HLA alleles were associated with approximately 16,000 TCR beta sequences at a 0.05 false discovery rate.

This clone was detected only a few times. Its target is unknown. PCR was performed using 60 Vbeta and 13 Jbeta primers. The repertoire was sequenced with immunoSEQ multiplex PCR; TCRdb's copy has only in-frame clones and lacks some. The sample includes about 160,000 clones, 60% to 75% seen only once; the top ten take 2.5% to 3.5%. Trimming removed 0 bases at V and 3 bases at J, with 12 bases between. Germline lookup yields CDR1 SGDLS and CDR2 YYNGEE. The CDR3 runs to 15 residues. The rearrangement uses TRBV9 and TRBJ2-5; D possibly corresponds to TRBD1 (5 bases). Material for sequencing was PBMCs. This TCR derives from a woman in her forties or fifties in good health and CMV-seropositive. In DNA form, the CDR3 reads TGTGCCAGCAGCGTAGGGGTGGGGCCAAAAGAGACCCAGTACTTC. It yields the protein CASSVGVGPKETQYF.